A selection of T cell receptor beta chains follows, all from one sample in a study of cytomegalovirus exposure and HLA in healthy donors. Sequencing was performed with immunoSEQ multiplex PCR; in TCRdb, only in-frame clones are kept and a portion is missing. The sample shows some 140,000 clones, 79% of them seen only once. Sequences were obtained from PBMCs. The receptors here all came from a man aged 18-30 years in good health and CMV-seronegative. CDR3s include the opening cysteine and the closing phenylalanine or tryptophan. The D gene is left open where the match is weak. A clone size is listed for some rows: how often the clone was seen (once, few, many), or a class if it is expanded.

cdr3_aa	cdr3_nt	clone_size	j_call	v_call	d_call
CASSEGPKETQYF	TGTGCCAGCAGTGAGGGGCCGAAAGAGACCCAGTACTTC	.	TRBJ2-5	TRBV6-1	.
CSSSSSGASNQPQHF	TGTTCCAGCAGCTCCTCAGGGGCTAGCAATCAGCCCCAGCATTTT	.	TRBJ1-5	TRBV7-9	.
CASSLAGAGNTIYF	TGTGCCAGCAGCTTGGCAGGGGCGGGAAACACCATATATTTT	.	TRBJ1-3	TRBV5-4	.
CSVGPRGTEAFF	TGCAGCGTTGGCCCCCGGGGCACTGAAGCTTTCTTT	few	TRBJ1-1	TRBV29-1	.
CASSFWSGGMYEQYF	TGTGCCAGCAGTTTCTGGTCAGGGGGCATGTACGAGCAGTACTTC	once	TRBJ2-7	TRBV27	TRBD1
CASSEDRGKQFF	TGCGCCAGCAGTGAAGACAGGGGTAAGCAGTTCTTC	once	TRBJ2-1	TRBV10-1	TRBD1
CASSIGTPWGVPYEQYF	TGTGCCAGCTCAATTGGGACCCCTTGGGGGGTCCCCTACGAGCAGTACTTC	.	TRBJ2-7	TRBV18	.
CASSPRNSPLHF	TGTGCCAGCAGTCCCAGGAATTCACCCCTCCACTTT	.	TRBJ1-6	TRBV6-1	.
CSVEEGVAGYTF	TGCAGCGTTGAGGAAGGGGTGGCCGGCTACACCTTC	.	TRBJ1-2	TRBV29-1	.
CASSLYWGRNTGELFF	TGTGCCAGCAGCCTGTATTGGGGCCGGAACACCGGGGAGCTGTTTTTT	.	TRBJ2-2	TRBV5-6	.
CASRTPTGSYYGYTF	TGTGCCAGTAGGACCCCGACAGGTTCTTACTATGGCTACACCTTC	.	TRBJ1-2	TRBV19	.
CASSAGTSGGNEQFF	TGTGCCAGCAGCGCCGGGACTAGCGGGGGGAATGAGCAGTTCTTC	.	TRBJ2-1	TRBV9	TRBD2
CASSPIRGADTEAFF	TGCGCCAGCAGCCCCATTCGGGGGGCGGACACTGAAGCTTTCTTT	.	TRBJ1-1	TRBV5-1	.
CASSEGQGTKAFF	TGTGCCAGCAGCGAAGGACAGGGTACAAAAGCTTTCTTT	few	TRBJ1-1	TRBV5-4	TRBD1
CASSQDYAEKEAFF	TGTGCCAGCAGCCAAGATTATGCGGAGAAGGAAGCTTTCTTT	once	TRBJ1-1	TRBV4-1	.
CASSLVASGAPILTQYF	TGTGCCAGCAGCTTAGTCGCTAGCGGGGCTCCCATTTTGACCCAGTACTTC	few	TRBJ2-5	TRBV11-2	TRBD2
CASSPLAGSYNEQFF	TGCGCCAGCAGCCCCCTAGCGGGGAGTTACAATGAGCAGTTCTTC	.	TRBJ2-1	TRBV4-1	TRBD2
CASSYLVVAGPKNIQYF	TGTGCCAGCAGCTACCTTGTAGTAGCGGGGCCCAAAAACATTCAGTACTTC	.	TRBJ2-4	TRBV7-8	TRBD2
CASSVGGASGGTHNEQFF	TGTGCCAGCAGCGTCGGGGGGGCTAGCGGGGGGACTCACAATGAGCAGTTCTTC	.	TRBJ2-1	TRBV9	TRBD2
CASSLPRGNTEAFF	TGCGCCAGCAGCCTACCCAGGGGGAACACTGAAGCTTTCTTT	.	TRBJ1-1	TRBV4-3	.
CASVLGGATNEKLFF	TGTGCCAGTGTCCTAGGGGGGGCAACTAATGAAAAACTGTTTTTT	.	TRBJ1-4	TRBV2	.
CASSYSTGVGTLHF	TGTGCCAGCAGTTACTCGACAGGGGTTGGAACCCTCCACTTT	.	TRBJ1-6	TRBV6-5	TRBD1
CASSTHAGQGVSEQFF	TGTGCCAGCAGCACCCACGCCGGACAGGGGGTCAGTGAGCAGTTCTTC	.	TRBJ2-1	TRBV7-8	TRBD1
CASSYLGGAPEAFF	TGTGCCAGCAGCTATCTGGGGGGGGCCCCTGAAGCTTTCTTT	.	TRBJ1-1	TRBV7-2	.
CASSEEAGQAYEQYF	TGTGCCAGCAGTGAAGAGGCAGGGCAAGCCTACGAGCAGTACTTC	.	TRBJ2-7	TRBV6-1	.
CASSRRGGVDTQYF	TGTGCCAGCAGCCGTAGGGGGGGGGTAGATACGCAGTATTTT	.	TRBJ2-3	TRBV27	.
CASSGGGFGAKNIQYF	TGTGCCAGCAGTGGGGGGGGGTTTGGGGCCAAAAACATTCAGTACTTC	.	TRBJ2-4	TRBV2	TRBD2
CASRMTAINYEQYF	TGTGCCAGCAGAATGACAGCTATTAACTACGAGCAGTACTTC	few	TRBJ2-7	TRBV2	.
CAWNGGPSVGEAFF	TGTGCCTGGAACGGAGGGCCCAGCGTTGGTGAAGCTTTCTTT	.	TRBJ1-1	TRBV30	.
CAISEGQPQFF	TGTGCCATCAGTGAGGGACAGCCACAGTTCTTC	.	TRBJ2-1	TRBV10-3	.
CASSWLTAISGNTIYF	TGTGCCAGCAGCTGGCTGACAGCAATATCAGGAAACACCATATATTTT	.	TRBJ1-3	TRBV7-2	.
CASSSRDRGRMNTEAFF	TGTGCCAGCAGCTCACGTGACAGGGGGCGAATGAACACTGAAGCTTTCTTT	.	TRBJ1-1	TRBV11-1	TRBD1
CASSPPGGGARDTQYF	TGTGCCAGCTCACCACCGGGTGGGGGGGCCCGGGATACGCAGTATTTT	.	TRBJ2-3	TRBV18	.
CASSVADITDTQYF	TGTGCCAGCAGCGTAGCAGACATCACAGATACGCAGTATTTT	.	TRBJ2-3	TRBV9	.
CASRHGQGTDTQYF	TGTGCCAGCAGACATGGACAGGGCACAGATACGCAGTATTTT	.	TRBJ2-3	TRBV6-5	TRBD1
CASRLSGTADFGGYTF	TGTGCCAGCAGGCTATCAGGAACAGCGGATTTCGGGGGCTACACCTTC	.	TRBJ1-2	TRBV28	.
CASSQVWYGCTF	TGTGCCAGCAGCCAAGTATGGTATGGCTGCACCTTC	once	TRBJ1-2	TRBV14	.
CASSPLTGRVAFF	TGTGCCAGCTCACCATTGACAGGGCGGGTAGCTTTCTTT	.	TRBJ1-1	TRBV18	TRBD1
CASSLAGTGGYEQFF	TGTGCCAGCAGCTTAGCCGGGACGGGAGGCTATGAGCAGTTCTTC	.	TRBJ2-1	TRBV7-9	TRBD2
CASSPREPNMNTEAFF	TGTGCCAGCAGCCCTCGGGAGCCGAACATGAACACTGAAGCTTTCTTT	.	TRBJ1-1	TRBV5-5	.
CASSYLPNEKLFF	TGTGCCAGCAGTTATCTACCTAATGAAAAACTGTTTTTT	.	TRBJ1-4	TRBV5-5	.
CASSRTGGVNEKLFF	TGTGCCAGCTCACGGACAGGGGGCGTAAATGAAAAACTGTTTTTT	.	TRBJ1-4	TRBV18	TRBD1
CASSSIIKRQPQHF	TGTGCCAGCAGTTCTATAATAAAGCGTCAGCCCCAGCATTTT	.	TRBJ1-5	TRBV6-6	.
CASSWGQGMRSYNSPLHF	TGTGCCAGCAGTTGGGGACAGGGAATGAGGTCCTATAATTCACCCCTCCACTTT	.	TRBJ1-6	TRBV2	TRBD1
CASNQGPLLAGYTF	TGTGCCAGCAACCAGGGTCCCCTTTTGGCTGGCTACACCTTC	.	TRBJ1-2	TRBV7-2	.
CASSLGQGVANEKLFF	TGTGCCAGCAGCTTAGGACAGGGGGTGGCTAATGAAAAACTGTTTTTT	.	TRBJ1-4	TRBV11-2	TRBD1
CASSQARVSYEQYF	TGTGCCAGCAGCCAAGCGAGGGTAAGCTACGAGCAGTACTTC	.	TRBJ2-7	TRBV4-2	.
CASRGGKNTEAFF	TGTGCCAGTCGAGGGGGAAAGAACACTGAAGCTTTCTTT	.	TRBJ1-1	TRBV19	.
CASSRQLRDTEAFF	TGTGCCAGCAGCCGACAGTTAAGGGACACTGAAGCTTTCTTT	.	TRBJ1-1	TRBV21-1	.
CASSEGQGDRFGYTF	TGTGCCAGCAGTGAAGGGCAGGGCGACAGGTTTGGCTACACCTTC	once	TRBJ1-2	TRBV6-1	.